This note documents a single T cell receptor (beta chain) sequence. The germline CDR1 and CDR2 sequences are MNHEY and SVGAGI. The V segment lost 6 bases and the J segment 1 base; nucleotides outside the gene matches: 9. The CDR3 length is 15 residues. This sample stems from a study of T cell changes during pregnancy in multiple sclerosis. TCRdb's table, derived via immunoSEQ multiplex PCR, lists solely in-frame clones and lacks some. The repertoire holds approximately 40,000 clones, roughly 92% seen once, with 1% to 1.5% in the top ten. V usage is TRBV6-5 and J usage is TRBJ2-7, with 7 nucleotides matching TRBD1. What was sequenced was peripheral blood. This sequence was found in a female donor with multiple sclerosis, enrolled in a pregnancy study. CDR3 sequence: CASSVAGTESYEQYF. The CDR3 DNA reads TGTGCCAGCAGCGTAGCCGGGACAGAATCCTACGAGCAGTACTTC.